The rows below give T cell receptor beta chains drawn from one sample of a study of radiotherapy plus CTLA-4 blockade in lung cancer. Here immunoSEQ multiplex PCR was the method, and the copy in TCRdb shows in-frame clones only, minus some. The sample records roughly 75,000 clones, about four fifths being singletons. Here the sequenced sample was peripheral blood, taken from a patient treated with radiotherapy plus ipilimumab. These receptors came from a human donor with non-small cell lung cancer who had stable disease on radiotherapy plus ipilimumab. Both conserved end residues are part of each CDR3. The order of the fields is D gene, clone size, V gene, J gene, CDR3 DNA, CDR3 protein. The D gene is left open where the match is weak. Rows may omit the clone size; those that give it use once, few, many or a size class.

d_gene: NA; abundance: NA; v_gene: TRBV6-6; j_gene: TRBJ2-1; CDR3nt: TGTGCCAGCAGTTATAGGAGGGGGGATAAGGATGAGCAGTTCTTC; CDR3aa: CASSYRRGDKDEQFF
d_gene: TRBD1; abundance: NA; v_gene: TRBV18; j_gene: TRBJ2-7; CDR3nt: TGTGCCAGCTCACCACTCGGGACAGTTAATGACGAGCAGTACTTC; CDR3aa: CASSPLGTVNDEQYF
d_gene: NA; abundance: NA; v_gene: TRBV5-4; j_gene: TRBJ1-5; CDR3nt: TGTGCCAGCAGCCGCGGACAGAATGATCAGCCCCAGCATTTT; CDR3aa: CASSRGQNDQPQHF
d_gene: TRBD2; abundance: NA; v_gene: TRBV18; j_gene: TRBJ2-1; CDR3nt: TGTGCCAGCTCACCACGAGTAGCGGGAGGAAGGAATGAGCAGTTCTTC; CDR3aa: CASSPRVAGGRNEQFF
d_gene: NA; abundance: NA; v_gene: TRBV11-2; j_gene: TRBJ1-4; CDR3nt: TGTGCCAGCAGGCCCGCCGCCAGGTTTGAAAAACTGTTTTTT; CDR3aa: CASRPAARFEKLFF
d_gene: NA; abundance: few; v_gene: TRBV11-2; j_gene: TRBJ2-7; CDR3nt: TGTGCCAGCAGCTTTGCTAGCTACGAGCAGTACTTC; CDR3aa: CASSFASYEQYF
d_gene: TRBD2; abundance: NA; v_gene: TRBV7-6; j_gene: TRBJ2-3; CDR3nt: TGTGCCAGCAGCCCCCTTGCGGGGGGAAGCACAGATACGCAGTATTTT; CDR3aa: CASSPLAGGSTDTQYF
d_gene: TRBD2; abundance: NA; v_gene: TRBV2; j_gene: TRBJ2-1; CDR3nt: TGTGCCAGCAGTGAAGGGAGAGCGGGAGTTCTCCCTGATGAGCAGTTCTTC; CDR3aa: CASSEGRAGVLPDEQFF
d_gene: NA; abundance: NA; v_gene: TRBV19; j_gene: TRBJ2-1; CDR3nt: TGTGCCAGTAGGGAGCTCCGGGATCAGAATGAGCAGTTCTTC; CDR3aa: CASRELRDQNEQFF
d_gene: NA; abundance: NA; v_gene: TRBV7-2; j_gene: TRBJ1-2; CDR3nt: TGTGCCAGCAGCTCGTACAGGGTTCCTAACTATGGCTACACCTTC; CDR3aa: CASSSYRVPNYGYTF
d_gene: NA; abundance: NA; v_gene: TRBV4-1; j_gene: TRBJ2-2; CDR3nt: TGCGCCAGCAGCCAAGAGTGGCAGGGGAAGAACACCGGGGAGCTGTTTTTT; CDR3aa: CASSQEWQGKNTGELFF
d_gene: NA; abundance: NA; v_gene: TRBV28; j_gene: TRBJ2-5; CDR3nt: TGTTTAGGAGGGCCGGGAGAGACCCAGTACTTC; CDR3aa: CLGGPGETQYF
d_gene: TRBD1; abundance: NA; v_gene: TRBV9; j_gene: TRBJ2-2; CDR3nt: TGTGCCAGCAGCCCAGTGGGACAGGGGCCCACCGGGGAGCTGTTTTTT; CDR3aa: CASSPVGQGPTGELFF
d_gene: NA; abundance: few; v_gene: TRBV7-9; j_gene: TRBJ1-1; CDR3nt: TGTGCCAGCAGCTTAGTCCAGGATTCCGCTGAAGCTTTCTTT; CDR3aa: CASSLVQDSAEAFF
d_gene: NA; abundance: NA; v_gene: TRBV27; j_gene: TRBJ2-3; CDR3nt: TGTGCCAGCTCCCGGGACACTAGCACAGATACGCAGTATTTT; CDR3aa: CASSRDTSTDTQYF
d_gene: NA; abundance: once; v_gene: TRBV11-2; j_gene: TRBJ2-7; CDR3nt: TGTGCCAGCAGCTTAGGGAGGGGGACAACCTTTAGCGAGCAGTACTTC; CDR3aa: CASSLGRGTTFSEQYF
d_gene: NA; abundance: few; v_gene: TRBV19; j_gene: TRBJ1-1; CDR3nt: TGTGCCAGTAGTATAGATCAGGGTGAAGCTTTCTTT; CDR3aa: CASSIDQGEAFF
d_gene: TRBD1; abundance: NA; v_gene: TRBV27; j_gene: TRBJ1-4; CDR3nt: TGTGCCAGCAGTCCCTGGACAGGGGGCAGAACTAATGAAAAACTGTTTTTT; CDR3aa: CASSPWTGGRTNEKLFF
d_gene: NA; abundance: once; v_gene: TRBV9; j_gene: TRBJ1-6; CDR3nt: TGTGCCAGCAGCCTAGGGACTCAGAATAATTCACCCCTCCACTTT; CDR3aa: CASSLGTQNNSPLHF
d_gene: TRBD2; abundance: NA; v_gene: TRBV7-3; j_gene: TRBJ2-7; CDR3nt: TGTGCCAGCAGCCTAGCGGATTCCTACGAGCAGTACTTC; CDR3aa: CASSLADSYEQYF
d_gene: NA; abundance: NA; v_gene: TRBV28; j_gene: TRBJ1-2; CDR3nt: TGTGCCAGTCGACAGGACTATGGCTACACCTTC; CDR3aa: CASRQDYGYTF
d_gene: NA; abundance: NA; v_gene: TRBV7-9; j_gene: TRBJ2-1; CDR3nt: TGTGCCAGCAGCAGACTGGGCAATGAGCAGTTCTTC; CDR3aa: CASSRLGNEQFF
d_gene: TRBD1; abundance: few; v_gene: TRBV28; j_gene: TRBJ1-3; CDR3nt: TGTGCCAGCAGTTCGGGACAGCCGGGCACCATATATTTT; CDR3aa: CASSSGQPGTIYF
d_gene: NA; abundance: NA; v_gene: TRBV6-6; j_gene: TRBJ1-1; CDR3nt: TGTGCCAGCAGTTTAGGAGGGGATACTGAAGCTTTCTTT; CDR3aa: CASSLGGDTEAFF
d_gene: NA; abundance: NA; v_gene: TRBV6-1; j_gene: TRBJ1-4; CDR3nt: TGTGCCAGCAGTGAAGCGATCATGGGGGCGAATGAAAAACTGTTTTTT; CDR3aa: CASSEAIMGANEKLFF
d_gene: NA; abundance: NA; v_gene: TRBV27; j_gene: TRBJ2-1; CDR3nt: TGTGCCAGCACCCTACAGGGGGGGGGCCCGAGCTCCTACAATGAGCAGTTCTTC; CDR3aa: CASTLQGGGPSSYNEQFF
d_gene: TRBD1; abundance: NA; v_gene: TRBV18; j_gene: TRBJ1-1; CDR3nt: TGTGCCAGCTTAATCAACAGGGGTCTCGGAGCTTTCTTT; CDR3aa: CASLINRGLGAFF
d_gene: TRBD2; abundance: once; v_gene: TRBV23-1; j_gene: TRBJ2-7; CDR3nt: TGCGCCAGCAGCCTAGCGGGAGTGGGGCTTAACTACGAGCAGTACTTC; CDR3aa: CASSLAGVGLNYEQYF
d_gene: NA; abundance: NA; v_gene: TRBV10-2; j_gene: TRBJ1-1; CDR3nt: TGCGCCAGCAGTGAGGTAGGGGCGCTGACTGAAGCTTTCTTT; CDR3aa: CASSEVGALTEAFF
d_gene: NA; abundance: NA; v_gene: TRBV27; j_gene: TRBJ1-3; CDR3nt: TGTGCCAGCAGTTTTGACAGGCTGCCTGGAAACACCATATATTTT; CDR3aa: CASSFDRLPGNTIYF
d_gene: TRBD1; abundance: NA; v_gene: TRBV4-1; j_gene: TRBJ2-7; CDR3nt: TGCGCCAGCAGCTCCGGGACAGCCCTTTCCTACGAGCAGTACTTC; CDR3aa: CASSSGTALSYEQYF
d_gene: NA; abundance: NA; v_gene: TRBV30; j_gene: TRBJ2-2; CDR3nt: TGTGCCTGGACCCAGAGAGCCGGGGAGCTGTTTTTT; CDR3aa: CAWTQRAGELFF
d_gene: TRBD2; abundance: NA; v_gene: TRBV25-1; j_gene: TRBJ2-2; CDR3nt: TGTGCCAGCAGTGCCCGCGGGGGGGCCTTCACCGGGGAGCTGTTTTTT; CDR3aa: CASSARGGAFTGELFF
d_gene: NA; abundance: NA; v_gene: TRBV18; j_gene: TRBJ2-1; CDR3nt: TGTGCCAGCTCACCAGAGGTAGGAGGGGGATACAATGAGCAGTTCTTC; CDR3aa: CASSPEVGGGYNEQFF
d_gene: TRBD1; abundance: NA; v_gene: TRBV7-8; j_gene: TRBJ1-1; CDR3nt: TGTGCCAGCAGCTTGTACAGGGGGGTGAACACTGAAGCTTTCTTT; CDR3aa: CASSLYRGVNTEAFF
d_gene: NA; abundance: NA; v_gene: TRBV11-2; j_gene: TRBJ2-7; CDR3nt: TGTGCCAGCAGCTTAGGCCTAGAAATCCACTACGAGCAGTACTTC; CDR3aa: CASSLGLEIHYEQYF
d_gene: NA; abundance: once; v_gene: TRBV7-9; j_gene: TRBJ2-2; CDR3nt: TGTGCCAGCAGCAACGGACGGACCACCAGGGAGCTGTTTTTT; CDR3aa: CASSNGRTTRELFF
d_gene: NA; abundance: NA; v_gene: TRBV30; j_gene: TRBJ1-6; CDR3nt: TGTGCCTGGAACGATGTCGCAGGGGTTTCACCCCTCCACTTT; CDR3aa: CAWNDVAGVSPLHF
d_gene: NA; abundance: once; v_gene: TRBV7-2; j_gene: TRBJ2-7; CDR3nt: TGTGCCAGCAGCCGTTCCTACGAGCAGTACTTC; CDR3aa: CASSRSYEQYF
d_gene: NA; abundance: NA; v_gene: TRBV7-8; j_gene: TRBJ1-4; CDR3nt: TGTGCCAGCAGCTTACCCAGGGAAGATGAAAAACTGTTTTTT; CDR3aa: CASSLPREDEKLFF
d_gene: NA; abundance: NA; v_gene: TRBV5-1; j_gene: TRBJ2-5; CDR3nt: TGCGCCAGCAGCTTCCCTGCAACGGAGACCCAGTACTTC; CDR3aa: CASSFPATETQYF
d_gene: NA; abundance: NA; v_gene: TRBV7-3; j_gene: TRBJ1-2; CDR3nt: TGTGCCAGCAGCTTAAACACATTTTATGGCTACACCTTC; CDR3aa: CASSLNTFYGYTF
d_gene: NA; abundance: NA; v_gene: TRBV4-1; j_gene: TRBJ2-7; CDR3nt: TGCGCCAGCAGCCAAGGTCCGGGATTGACCTACGAGCAGTACTTC; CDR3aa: CASSQGPGLTYEQYF
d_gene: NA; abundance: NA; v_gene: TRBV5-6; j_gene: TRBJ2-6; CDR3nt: TGTGCCAGCAGCCCGGACAGCCTCCCTGGGGCCAACGTCCTGACTTTC; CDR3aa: CASSPDSLPGANVLTF
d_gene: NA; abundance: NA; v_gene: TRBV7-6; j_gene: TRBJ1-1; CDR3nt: TGTGCCAGCAGCTTAGCAGAGATGCGTGACAGGTTGAACACTGAAGCTTTCTTT; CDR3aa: CASSLAEMRDRLNTEAFF
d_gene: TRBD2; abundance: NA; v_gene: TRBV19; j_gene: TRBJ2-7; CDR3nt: TGTGCCAGTAGTATAGCTGGTAGCGGGAGGTCCTACGAGCAGTACTTC; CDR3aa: CASSIAGSGRSYEQYF
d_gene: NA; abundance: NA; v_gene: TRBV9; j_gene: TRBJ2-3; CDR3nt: TGTGCCAGCAGCGTAGGTGGGACAGATACGCAGTATTTT; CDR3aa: CASSVGGTDTQYF
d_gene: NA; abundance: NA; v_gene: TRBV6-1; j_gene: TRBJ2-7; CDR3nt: TGTGCCAGCAGTTTCCAGGGTTCCCGAGATGGGGAGCAGTACTTC; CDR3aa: CASSFQGSRDGEQYF
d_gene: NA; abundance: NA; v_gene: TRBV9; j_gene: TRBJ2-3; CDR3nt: TGTGCCAGCAGCGGGGGGCCCGCAGATACGCAGTATTTT; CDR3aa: CASSGGPADTQYF
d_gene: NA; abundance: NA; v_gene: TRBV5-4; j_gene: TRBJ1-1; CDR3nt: TGTGCCAGCAGCCTGCTTGGGTCTGGGGGAGCTTTCTTT; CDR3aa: CASSLLGSGGAFF
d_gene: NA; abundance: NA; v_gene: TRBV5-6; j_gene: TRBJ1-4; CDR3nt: TGTGCCAGCACCTCGCTGGGGCAGGGAGTAGATGAAAAACTGTTTTTT; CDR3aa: CASTSLGQGVDEKLFF
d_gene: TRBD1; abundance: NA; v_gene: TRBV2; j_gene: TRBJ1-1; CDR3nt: TGTGCCAGCAGGCCTGACAGGGGGCAAGCTTTCTTT; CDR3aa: CASRPDRGQAFF
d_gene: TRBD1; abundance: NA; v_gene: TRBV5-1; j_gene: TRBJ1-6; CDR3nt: TGCGCCAGCAGCCCCCTCCCAGGGGGCTTGCGGTCCTCACCCCTCCACTTT; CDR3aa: CASSPLPGGLRSSPLHF
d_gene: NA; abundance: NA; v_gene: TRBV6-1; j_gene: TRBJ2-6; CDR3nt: TGTGCCAGCAGTCAGGCAGGGACCGGGGCCAACGTCCTGACTTTC; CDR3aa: CASSQAGTGANVLTF
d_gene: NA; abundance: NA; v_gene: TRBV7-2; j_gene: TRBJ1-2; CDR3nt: TGTGCCAGCGGGGCGGGGCAGGGTGGCTATGGCTACACCTTC; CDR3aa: CASGAGQGGYGYTF
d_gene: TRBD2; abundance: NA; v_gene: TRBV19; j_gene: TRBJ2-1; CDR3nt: TGTGCCAGTAGTTCCCCCGGGACTAGCAACAATGAGCAGTTCTTC; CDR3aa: CASSSPGTSNNEQFF
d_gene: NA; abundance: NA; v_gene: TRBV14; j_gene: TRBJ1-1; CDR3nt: TGTGCCAGCAGTCCCCCACGGGGGGGGACTGAAGCTTTCTTT; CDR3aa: CASSPPRGGTEAFF
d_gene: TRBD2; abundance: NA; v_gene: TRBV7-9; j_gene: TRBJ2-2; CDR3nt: TGTGCCAGCGGCTTCGGCCTAGCGGCGAAAGAGGCCGGGGAGCTGTTTTTT; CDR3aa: CASGFGLAAKEAGELFF
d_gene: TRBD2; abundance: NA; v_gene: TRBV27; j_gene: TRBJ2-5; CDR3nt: TGTGCCAGCAGTTCAAACCCTCCCCTGAATAGCGGGGGACCTAGAGAGACCCAGTACTTC; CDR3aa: CASSSNPPLNSGGPRETQYF